Given below is one T cell receptor beta chain in context. These data come from a study of blood T cell repertoires in COVID-19. Study-wide context: Spain, Italy and the United States supplied samples that represented acute and convalescent COVID-19.

Participants, roughly 18 to 89 years old, spanned around 25 US areas. Cohorts were based on clinical histories the participants reported. Two negative PCRs, clearance, or symptom resolution had been documented for recovered Cohort 3 donors. The data were produced by immunoSEQ multiplex PCR, yet TCRdb's version contains in-frame clones alone and is incomplete. The sample lists 160,000 or so clones, 75% to 85% occurring once. The CDR3 loop spans 14 amino acids. CDR1 and CDR2 from the germline V gene are GTSNPN and SVGIG (reference sequence). Trimming took 2 bases from V and 2 from J; bases not matched to a gene: 6.

The genes are TRBV30 and TRBJ2-7; 7 bases match TRBD1. The sample taken for sequencing was PBMCs or T cells enriched from blood (not recorded which). This TCR was recovered from a woman aged 55-70 years who had recovered from COVID-19. The CDR3 here is CAWSPSQGPYEQYF. CDR3 bases: TGTGCCTGGAGTCCTTCACAGGGGCCCTACGAGCAGTACTTC.